The text below deals with one T cell receptor beta chain. Its antigen is unidentified. This sample was taken from a study of T cells in Graves' hyperthyroidism and ophthalmopathy. Background on the study: Once the initial diagnosis was made, peripheral blood was obtained before any treatment.

Amplification of TCR beta CDR3 regions used RNA as the template. With the HTBI primer set, the TCR CDR3 went through a first round of RT-PCR. Using its own MiXCR run on the multiplex PCR reads, TCRdb lists one record per CDR3 protein. The table lists a few hundred thousand distinct CDR3 sequences, under 25% of them singletons. Study-wide points: Ophthalmopathy cases were set apart from stable hyperthyroidism by a 13 V-J model.

The CDR3 spans 14 residues. Trimming left V 3 bases short and J 12 bases short, with 20 bases between. In germline, CDR1 is LNHDA, CDR2 SQIVND (reference sequence). When ophthalmopathy did not progress within 18 months, Graves' hyperthyroidism was considered stable. The authors obtained PBMCs from about 9.5 ml of fresh peripheral blood. The clonotype comes from a man younger than 35 with Graves' hyperthyroidism. The sequenced sample was blood. The genes are TRBV19 and TRBJ1-2; no firm D call. The CDR3 loop reads CASSIRAATPTNTF. The CDR3 DNA reads TGTGCCAGTAGTATTCGGGCAGCAACCCCCACCAACACCTTC.